This T cell receptor beta chain was sequenced in a study of T-cell memory formation after mild COVID-19. Trimming removed 4 bases from V and 3 bases from J, with 13 bases in between. Germline CDR1 is SEHNR and CDR2 is FQNEAQ (reference sequence). The CDR3 runs 14 residues. TCRdb itself ran the 5' RACE reads through MiXCR, one entry per CDR3 protein. The table lists approximately 490,000 distinct CDR3 sequences, around 21% of them singletons. The chain employs TRBV7-9 and TRBJ2-7, with a weak D call TRBD2 (6 bases). The sequenced sample consisted of PBMCs or a T cell subset sorted from them (not recorded which). This clonotype was obtained from an adult woman who had mild COVID-19 (a few samples of this study predate the infection). Cell type and time point are not known. The CDR3 reads CASSSNSGYYEQYF. CDR3 DNA: TGTGCCAGCAGCTCGAATAGCGGCTACTACGAGCAGTACTTC.